The 18 T cell receptor beta chains below come from one sample, sequenced in a study of shared clonotypes between healthy human individuals. CD8 cells regarded as naive lacked CD45RO, were positively chosen for CCR7, and omitted terminally differentiated effector memory CD45RA+ cells. Profiled with immunoSEQ multiplex PCR; TCRdb holds only in-frame clones, not every one. The sample includes under 850,000 clones, approximately 92% of them seen just once. The sequencing input was naive CD8+ T cells sorted from blood. The receptors come from a man in his thirties or forties in good health.

The chain links TRBV2 to TRBJ2-5; D is possibly TRBD1 or TRBD2 (5 bases each). This CDR3 contains 14 residues. Germline V lookup: CDR1 SNHLY, CDR2 FYNNEI. V was trimmed by 2 bases and J by 5 bases, leaving 12 bases between them. CDR3 region: CASSEIRQRETQYF. For the CDR3, the DNA is TGTGCCAGCAGTGAAATCCGACAGCGGGAGACCCAGTACTTC. The full variable domain, in which reference TRBV2 and TRBJ2-5 provide the parts outside the CDR3, is EPEVTQTPSHQVTQMGQEVILRCVPISNHLYFYWYRQILGQKVEFLVSFYNNEISEKSEIFDDQFSVERPDGSNFTLKIRSTKLEDSAMYFCASSEIRQRETQYFGPGTRLLVL.

With regard to this clone: One junction end does not reproduce the germline sequence, and a read error may be involved. This chain uses TRBV6-5 with TRBJ1-1; the match to TRBD1 covers 7 bases. The CDR3 covers 16 residues. Germline CDR1 reads MNHEY; CDR2 reads SVGAGI. CDR3 sequence (DNA): TGTGCCAGCAGTCACTCCAGGACAGGTTTATACACTGAAGCTTTCTTT. Residues: CASSHSRTGLYTEAFF.

The genes are TRBV19 and TRBJ1-5; D is unresolved. Germline CDR1 LNHDA, CDR2 SQIVND (reference sequence). Trimming shortened V by 3 bases and J by 6 bases, and 9 bases separated the two germline ends. There are 13 residues in the CDR3. The CDR3 protein is CASSIRGSQPQHF. The CDR3 nucleotides read TGTGCCAGTAGTATCCGAGGTAGTCAGCCCCAGCATTTT.

This chain uses TRBV6-6 with TRBJ1-3; no clear D gene. The ends were cut back, 4 bases at V and 8 bases at J, with 9 bases in the middle. From germline, CDR1 is MNHNY and CDR2 SVGAGI (reference sequence). The CDR3 has 12 amino acids. The CDR3 bases are TGTGCCAGCAGTTTCCCCCGAGACACCATATATTTT. Translated, it gives CASSFPRDTIYF.

This chain joins TRBV10-2 and TRBJ2-1, with 10 bases identical to TRBD1. Germline assignment: CDR1 WSHSY and CDR2 SAAADI. With V trimmed by 3 bases and J by 7 bases, 9 bases remained unmatched. The CDR3 totals 16 residues. CDR3 sequence reads: CASSDHRDRGWNEQFF. The CDR3 DNA sequence: TGCGCCAGCAGTGACCACCGGGACAGGGGCTGGAATGAGCAGTTCTTC.

The chain has TRBV28 and TRBJ2-1; D gene ambiguous. V lost 5 bases and J 2 bases, leaving 22 bases between the germline ends. This CDR3 has 18 amino acids. Germline V CDR1 and CDR2: MDHEN, SYDVKM. CDR3 DNA sequence: TGTGCCAGCAGTAAGGGATTCGAAAGTTCTGGGACCTACAATGAGCAGTTCTTC. This codes for CASSKGFESSGTYNEQFF.

The rearrangement joins TRBV28 to TRBJ2-1, with D uncertain. The ends were cut back, 0 bases at V and 9 bases at J, with 12 bases in the middle. This CDR3 has 14 residues. Germline lookup yields CDR1 MDHEN and CDR2 SYDVKM. For the CDR3, the DNA is TGTGCCAGCAGTTTATGGGGTAGGGTAGTTGAGCAGTTCTTC. This translates into CASSLWGRVVEQFF.

This chain connects TRBV15 to TRBJ2-2; D is uncertain. CDR1 is LNHNV and CDR2 is YYDKDF in the germline V gene (reference sequence). V was cut by 3 bases and J by 7 bases, with 3 bases left in between. CDR3 length equals 11 residues. CDR3 sequence: CATSRGGELFF. Written as DNA, the CDR3 is TGTGCCACCAGCAGGGGCGGGGAGCTGTTTTTT.

This chain joins TRBV27 and TRBJ2-7; D uncertain. Trimming shortened V by 4 bases and J by 3 bases, and 16 bases separated the two germline ends. Germline V gene sequence: CDR1 MNHEY, CDR2 SMNVEV (reference sequence). The CDR3 is 15 residues long. The CDR3 protein is CASSYTSDSYYEQYF. In DNA form, the CDR3 reads TGTGCCAGCAGTTATACAAGCGATTCTTACTACGAGCAGTACTTC.

The genes are TRBV7-9 and TRBJ1-1, with unresolved D. CDR3 length equals 16 residues. CDR1 is SEHNR and CDR2 is FQNEAQ in the germline V gene (reference sequence). V was pared by 4 bases and J by 5 bases, with 20 bases between. The CDR3 coding sequence is TGTGCCAGCAGCTCTAGCCGTGGGCCCCTGAGGACTGAAGCTTTCTTT. The encoded protein is CASSSSRGPLRTEAFF.

The gene calls are TRBV7-3 and TRBJ2-3, with 9 bases lining up with TRBD1. Unmatched junction bases numbered 8, after V lost 5 bases and J lost 2 bases. The CDR3 is made up of 16 amino acids. Germline CDR1 is SGHTA and CDR2 is FQGTGA. The CDR3 nucleotides read TGTGCCAGCAGCCCCGGCGGACAGGGGATCACAGATACGCAGTATTTT. Translation: CASSPGGQGITDTQYF.

The rearrangement links TRBV5-1 to TRBJ2-7, with 13 bases fitting TRBD2. V was pared by 3 bases and J by 4 bases, with 4 bases of the junction left unmatched. Germline V gene lookup returns CDR1 SGHRS and CDR2 YFSETQ. The CDR3 contains 15 residues. The CDR3 nucleotides are TGCGCCAGCAGCTGGACTAGCGGGAGAGTGTACGAGCAGTACTTC. Translating gives CASSWTSGRVYEQYF.

This sequence joins TRBV15 and TRBJ2-1, with 8 bases lining up with TRBD2. This CDR3 comprises 15 residues. With V trimmed by 1 base and J by 5 bases, 4 bases remained unmatched. Germline CDR1 reads LNHNV; CDR2 reads YYDKDF (reference sequence). Here the CDR3 reads CATSRGLALDNEQFF. The CDR3 bases are TGTGCCACCAGCAGAGGACTAGCGCTCGACAATGAGCAGTTCTTC.

The chain joins TRBV29-1 to TRBJ2-7, with 7 bases aligning to TRBD1. The CDR3 is 15 residues long. In germline, CDR1 is SQVTM, CDR2 ANQGSEA. V shed 5 bases, J shed 4 bases, and the junction held 14 bases outside the gene matches. The CDR3 here is CSVYARQGKGYEQYF. The CDR3 DNA sequence: TGCAGCGTTTACGCCAGACAGGGTAAGGGATACGAGCAGTACTTC.

The rearrangement joins TRBV7-3 to TRBJ2-2; 9 nucleotides agree with TRBD2. Germline lookup yields CDR1 SGHTA and CDR2 FQGTGA. J was trimmed by 1 base and V by 4 bases; bases with no gene match: 10. The CDR3 consists of 18 residues. For the CDR3, the DNA is TGTGCCAGCAGCTCAAGGGCCACACTAGCGGGGAACACCGGGGAGCTGTTTTTT. This sequence encodes CASSSRATLAGNTGELFF.

The gene calls are TRBV27 and TRBJ2-3, with D unclear. V was clipped by 5 bases and J by 1 base, with 13 bases between them. The germline CDR1 and CDR2 sequences are MNHEY and SMNVEV (reference sequence). The CDR3 has 15 residues. The DNA of the CDR3 is TGTGCCAGCAGTCCCAACCCCCTCCGCACAGATACGCAGTATTTT. It codes for CASSPNPLRTDTQYF.

The chain carries TRBV6-1 and TRBJ1-2, with 11 bases fitting TRBD1. Germline V gene data show CDR1 as MNHNS and CDR2 as SASEGT. This CDR3 spans 15 amino acids. V gave up 4 bases and J gave up 5 bases; unmatched junction bases: 6. As DNA, the CDR3 is TGTGCCAGCAGTGTAGCGGGACAGGGGGGATATGGCTACACCTTC. Protein sequence: CASSVAGQGGYGYTF.

Concerning this clone itself: Other DNA sequences in the sample encode the same CDR3. This sequence joins TRBV7-9 and TRBJ2-3; D not resolved. Germline V CDR1 and CDR2: SEHNR, FQNEAQ (reference sequence). The V gene lost 3 bases and the J gene lost 4 bases, with 2 bases spanning the gap. The CDR3 has 11 residues. The CDR3 DNA reads TGTGCCAGCAGCTTTGCAGATACGCAGTATTTT. Amino acids: CASSFADTQYF.